Following are 28 T cell receptor beta chains from one sample sequenced in a study of T cells in Graves' hyperthyroidism and ophthalmopathy. From RNA transcripts, TCR beta CDR3 regions were amplified. The TCR CDR3 first-round RT-PCR relied on the HTBI primer set. Each CDR3 protein is one row after TCRdb ran MiXCR on the multiplex PCR reads. The sample records more than 150,000 distinct CDR3 sequences, over 15% being singletons. The sequenced material came from blood. The receptors were sampled from a woman in her forties or fifties with Graves' hyperthyroidism.

Many counts were recorded for this clonotype. The V gene is TRBV6-1, the J gene TRBJ1-4; D might be TRBD1 (5 bases). CDR1 is MNHNS and CDR2 is SASEGT in the germline V gene. V was cut by 4 bases and J by 0 bases, with 12 bases left in between. The CDR3 contains 16 residues. The CDR3 nucleotides read TGTGCCAGCAGTGTTGGGCAGGGAACAACTAATGAAAAACTGTTTTTT. Its protein is CASSVGQGTTNEKLFF.

Note on this clonotype: At one boundary the junction diverges from the germline segment, which might be a read error. The chain recombines TRBV4-1 with TRBJ1-2; D possibly corresponds to TRBD1 (6 bases). The CDR3 extends over 15 amino acids. In germline, CDR1 is MGHRA, CDR2 YSYEKL. Here the CDR3 DNA reads TGCGCCAGCAGCCAAGTGGGTCTCGGGGGCTATGGCTGCACCTTC. It specifies CASSQVGLGGYGCTF.

This clonotype was found a few times. The V call is TRBV3-1, the J call TRBJ1-6; no firm D call. The CDR3 sequence is 15 residues long. Germline CDR1 LGHDT, CDR2 YNNKEL (reference sequence). Trimming pared 2 bases from V and 6 bases from J, leaving 11 bases between. The CDR3 loop is CASSQYPDFNSPLHF. CDR3 in DNA: TGTGCCAGCAGCCAATATCCCGATTTTAATTCACCCCTCCACTTT.

This clonotype came up many times. The chain carries TRBV2 and TRBJ2-3; TRBD1 or TRBD2 may be the D gene (5 bases each). Germline V lookup: CDR1 SNHLY, CDR2 FYNNEI. The CDR3 is made up of 15 amino acids. V was pared by 6 bases and J by 1 base, with 14 bases between. The CDR3 DNA reads TGTGCCAGCAGCGGCGGACGAGGGGGCACAGATACGCAGTATTTT. It yields the protein CASSGGRGGTDTQYF. Full variable domain (outside the CDR3, taken from reference TRBV2 and TRBJ2-3): EPEVTQTPSHQVTQMGQEVILRCVPISNHLYFYWYRQILGQKVEFLVSFYNNEISEKSEIFDDQFSVERPDGSNFTLKIRSTKLEDSAMYFCASSGGRGGTDTQYFGPGTRLTVL.

This clonotype was detected many times. The rearrangement joins TRBV29-1 to TRBJ2-1; TRBD1 matches 8 bases. This CDR3 contains 14 residues. In germline, CDR1 is SQVTM, CDR2 ANQGSEA. Trimming took 2 bases from V and 4 from J; bases not matched to a gene: 4. CDR3 coding DNA: TGCAGCGTTGAACAGGACAGGGCTTACAATGAGCAGTTCTTC. It is translated as CSVEQDRAYNEQFF.

In this sample, this clonotype turned up many times. The J gene is TRBJ2-2, the V gene TRBV3-1, with D tentatively TRBD2 (5 bases). Germline assignment: CDR1 LGHDT and CDR2 YNNKEL (reference sequence). CDR3 length: 16 amino acids. Trimming took 1 base from V and 5 from J, leaving 14 bases between them. The CDR3 is CASSQGQSRGTGELFF. DNA for the CDR3: TGTGCCAGCAGCCAAGGCCAGAGTAGAGGGACCGGGGAGCTGTTTTTT.

In its sample, this clonotype was seen many times. The rearrangement joins TRBV27 to TRBJ1-1, with D perhaps matching TRBD1 (5 bases). Per the germline V gene, CDR1 is MNHEY and CDR2 is SMNVEV (reference sequence). The CDR3 loop spans 14 amino acids. V was cut by 7 bases and J by 3 bases, with 15 bases left in between. The CDR3 region has the DNA TGTGCCAGCAAGATTCGGGGCTTGTACACTGAAGCTTTCTTT. Encoded protein: CASKIRGLYTEAFF.

The table lists this clonotype with many counts. The V call is TRBV5-1, the J call TRBJ2-2; no firm D call. With 0 bases removed from V and 2 bases from J, the gap between germline ends came to 8 bases. The CDR3 loop spans 15 amino acids. The germline gives CDR1 SGHRS, CDR2 YFSETQ. The CDR3 loop is CASSLVQPNTGELFF. CDR3 nucleotides: TGCGCCAGCAGCTTGGTTCAACCTAACACCGGGGAGCTGTTTTTT.

This clonotype occurred many times. The CDR3 sequence: CASSFGTGVEQYF. For the CDR3, the DNA is TGTGCCAGCAGCTTTGGGACAGGGGTCGAGCAGTACTTC. The chain links TRBV11-2 to TRBJ2-7, with TRBD1 identical over 10 bases. The germline V gene encodes CDR1 SGHAT and CDR2 FQNNGV. V trimming: 3 bases; J trimming: 6 bases; junction bases outside the gene matches: 2. CDR3 length: 13 residues.

Regarding this clonotype: With a much larger clone just one base away, this may be a read error. The chain combines TRBV29-1 with TRBJ2-2; 10 bases are shared with TRBD1. The CDR3 extends over 15 amino acids. Germline CDR1 SQVTM, CDR2 ANQGSEA. Here the CDR3 DNA reads TGCAGCGTTATAGGGACAGGGGCGATCACCGGGGAGCGGTTTTTT. Translating it yields CSVIGTGAITGERFF.

This clonotype was counted many times. This chain connects TRBV20-1 to TRBJ2-3, with D possibly being TRBD2 (6 bases). Germline V gene sequence: CDR1 DFQATT, CDR2 SNEGSKA (reference sequence). This CDR3 comprises 17 residues. V lost 3 bases and J 3 bases, leaving 22 bases between the germline ends. CDR3 in DNA: TGCAGTGCTAGTGCGGCTTTTCGGCAAGGGACTACAGATACGCAGTATTTT. It yields the protein CSASAAFRQGTTDTQYF.

This clonotype was found many times. This chain links TRBV7-2 with TRBJ1-1, with no clear D. This CDR3 comprises 12 residues. V shed 2 bases and J shed 7 bases, with 8 bases lying between them. Germline CDR1 SGHTA, CDR2 FQGNSA. The CDR3 loop reads CASSLLENEAFF. The DNA of the CDR3 is TGTGCCAGCAGCTTACTCGAGAATGAAGCTTTCTTT. The entire variable domain, with the rest obtained from reference TRBV7-2 and TRBJ1-1, is as follows: GAGVSQSPSNKVTEKGKDVELRCDPISGHTALYWYRQSLGQGLEFLIYFQGNSAPDKSGLPSDRFSAERTGGSVSTLTIQRTQQEDSAVYLCASSLLENEAFFGQGTRLTVV.

This clonotype came up many times. The genes are TRBV7-6 and TRBJ1-5; no definite D call. Germline V lookup: CDR1 SGHVS, CDR2 FNYEAQ. V gave up 0 bases and J gave up 3 bases, with 9 bases separating them. The CDR3 has 15 amino acids. CDR3 sequence reads: CASSLAGGVNQPQHF. The CDR3 DNA reads as TGTGCCAGCAGCTTAGCGGGTGGAGTCAATCAGCCCCAGCATTTT.

As for this clonotype: This may be a read error: a much more frequent sequence differs by one nucleotide. This chain connects TRBV4-3 to TRBJ1-2; D unclear. Germline CDR1 is LGHNA and CDR2 is YSLEER. Trimming cost V 0 bases and J 2 bases, with 13 bases left between them. The length of the CDR3 is 16 residues. CDR3 nucleotide sequence: TGCGCCAGCAGCCAAGATCGAACGGGTCCCAACTATGGCTACACCTTC. Translation gives CASSQDRTGPNYGYTF.

The CDR3 protein is CASSLGAPPYEQYF. The CDR3 DNA reads as TGTGCCAGCAGTCTCGGGGCCCCCCCCTACGAGCAGTACTTC. The chain carries TRBV28 and TRBJ2-7; D may match TRBD1 or TRBD2 (5 bases each). Trimming shortened V by 5 bases and J by 2 bases, and 13 bases separated the two germline ends. The CDR3 spans 14 residues. Germline CDR1 MDHEN, CDR2 SYDVKM.

This clonotype was seen many times. The V gene is TRBV6-2 or TRBV6-3, the J gene TRBJ2-7, with 12 positions matching TRBD2. V was pared by 0 bases and J by 3 bases, with 0 bases of the junction left unmatched. Looked up from germline, CDR1 is MNHEY and CDR2 is SVGEGT. This CDR3 is built from 15 residues. The CDR3 loop is CASSYSTSGGYEQYF. In nucleotides, the CDR3 is TGTGCCAGCAGTTACTCGACTAGCGGGGGCTACGAGCAGTACTTC.

The chain combines TRBV20-1 with TRBJ2-1; 7 positions agree with TRBD2. The CDR3 contains 14 residues. Germline V gene lookup returns CDR1 DFQATT and CDR2 SNEGSKA (reference sequence). V shed 3 bases and J 7 bases; nucleotides not matched to a gene: 9. The CDR3 is CSASWGGNRNEQFF. The CDR3 nucleotides are TGCAGTGCTAGTTGGGGGGGGAACAGGAATGAGCAGTTCTTC.

The CDR3 sequence: CASRVSRESSTDTQYF. As DNA, the CDR3 is TGCGCCAGCAGGGTTTCCCGGGAGTCTAGCACAGATACGCAGTATTTT. The V call is TRBV4-1, the J call TRBJ2-3, with D possibly being TRBD2 (6 bases). This CDR3 region has 16 residues. The V end lost 6 bases, the J end lost 0 bases, and 16 bases lay between the germline ends. Germline CDR1 MGHRA, CDR2 YSYEKL.

At least ten counts were recorded for this clonotype. The chain combines TRBV29-1 with TRBJ2-5, with D unresolved. This CDR3 is 14 amino acids long. Germline V gives CDR1 SQVTM, CDR2 ANQGSEA. Trimming stripped 3 bases from V and 2 bases from J, with 13 bases between. CDR3 in amino acids: CSVEGLYDQETQYF. The CDR3 DNA is TGCAGCGTTGAGGGTCTGTACGATCAAGAGACCCAGTACTTC.

This clonotype was seen many times. The chain links TRBV4-1 to TRBJ2-5; 12 positions agree with TRBD2. Germline CDR1 MGHRA, CDR2 YSYEKL. There are 19 residues in the CDR3. The J segment lost 2 bases and the V segment lost 3 bases, leaving 13 bases of the junction unmatched. Here the CDR3 DNA reads TGCGCCAGCAGCCAGGATCAGCAATGGACTAGCGGGGCTCAAGAGACCCAGTACTTC. This gives the protein CASSQDQQWTSGAQETQYF.

This chain joins TRBV6-1 and TRBJ1-2; weak D call: TRBD1 (6 bases). The CDR3 runs to 14 residues. V shed 1 base and J shed 1 base, with 7 bases lying between them. Germline V lookup: CDR1 MNHNS, CDR2 SASEGT. CDR3 in DNA: TGTGCCAGCAGTGAAGACAGGGTTAACTATGGCTACACCTTC. It codes for CASSEDRVNYGYTF.

Here the CDR3 DNA reads TGTGCCAGTACCACAGGGCTCGGCTACACCTTC. It codes for CASTTGLGYTF. The rearrangement uses TRBV19 and TRBJ1-2; D perhaps matches TRBD1 (6 bases). CDR3 size: 11 residues. Deletions cut 7 bases from V and 8 bases from J, with 11 bases between. Germline CDR1 and CDR2: LNHDA and SQIVND (reference sequence).

This clonotype was seen repeatedly, ten times or more. The J gene is TRBJ1-5, the V gene TRBV7-9; weak D call: TRBD1 (5 bases). CDR3 length: 16 amino acids. Germline V CDR1 and CDR2: SEHNR, FQNEAQ (reference sequence). V was clipped by 1 base and J by 1 base, with 11 bases between them. The CDR3, as DNA: TGTGCCAGCAGCTTAGAGGCAGGGTTGAGCAATCAGCCCCAGCATTTT. It specifies CASSLEAGLSNQPQHF.

This clonotype was found a few times. The V call is TRBV2, the J call TRBJ1-5, with unresolved D. The germline V gene encodes CDR1 SNHLY and CDR2 FYNNEI. The CDR3 sequence is 16 residues long. The V end lost 1 base, the J end lost 9 bases, and 19 bases lay between the germline ends. Here the CDR3 reads CASSEESALNLGPQHF. The DNA for the CDR3 is TGTGCCAGCAGTGAAGAGTCCGCTCTTAACTTGGGGCCCCAGCATTTT.

At least ten counts were recorded for this clonotype. The V and J genes are TRBV5-1 and TRBJ2-3; D unclear. Trimming cost V 4 bases and J 0 bases, with 9 bases left between them. CDR1 is SGHRS, CDR2 YFSETQ, per germline. The CDR3 totals 14 residues. The CDR3 region has the DNA TGCGCCAGCAGCGTGGACGGAAGCACAGATACGCAGTATTTT. It codes for CASSVDGSTDTQYF.

A word on this clonotype: This may be a read error, as it is one base from a much larger clone. CDR3 in amino acids: CTSSGGAGGELFF. CDR3 coding DNA: TGTACCAGTAGCGGGGGGGCTGGCGGGGAGCTGTTTTTT. The chain uses TRBV12-3 or TRBV12-4 and TRBJ2-2, with 11 bases fitting TRBD2. This CDR3 contains 13 residues.

This clonotype was recorded at least ten times. The chain recombines TRBV28 with TRBJ1-2, with D uncertain. CDR1 is MDHEN and CDR2 is SYDVKM in the germline V gene. The germline V and J ends were trimmed by 3 bases and 8 bases, with 13 bases remaining between them. The CDR3 contains 13 residues. CDR3 nucleotides: TGTGCCAGCAGTTTGGACCCTGTTGACGGCTACACCTTC. It specifies CASSLDPVDGYTF.

This clonotype was seen repeatedly, ten times or more. This chain uses TRBV28 with TRBJ1-5; the D is unclear. This CDR3 is 11 amino acids long. CDR1 and CDR2 from the germline V gene are MDHEN and SYDVKM. V was shortened by 6 bases and J by 4 bases, with 4 bases between the two germline ends. In nucleotides, the CDR3 is TGTGCCAGCAGCTTTAATCAGCCCCAGCATTTT. This encodes CASSFNQPQHF.